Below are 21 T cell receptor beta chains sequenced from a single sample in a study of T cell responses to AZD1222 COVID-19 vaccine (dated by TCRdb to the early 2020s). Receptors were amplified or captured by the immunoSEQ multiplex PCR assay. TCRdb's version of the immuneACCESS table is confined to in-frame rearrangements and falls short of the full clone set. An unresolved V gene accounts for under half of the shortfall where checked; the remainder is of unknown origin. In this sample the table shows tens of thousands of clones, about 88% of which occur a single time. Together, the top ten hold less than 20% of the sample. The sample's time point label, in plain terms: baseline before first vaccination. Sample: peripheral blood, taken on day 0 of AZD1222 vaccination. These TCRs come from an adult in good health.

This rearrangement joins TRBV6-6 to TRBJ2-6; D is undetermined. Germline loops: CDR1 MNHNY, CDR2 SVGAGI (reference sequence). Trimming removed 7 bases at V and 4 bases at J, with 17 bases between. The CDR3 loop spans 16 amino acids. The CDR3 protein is CASTSMGSSGANVLTF. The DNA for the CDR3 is TGTGCCAGCACCTCCATGGGATCCTCAGGGGCCAACGTCCTGACTTTC.

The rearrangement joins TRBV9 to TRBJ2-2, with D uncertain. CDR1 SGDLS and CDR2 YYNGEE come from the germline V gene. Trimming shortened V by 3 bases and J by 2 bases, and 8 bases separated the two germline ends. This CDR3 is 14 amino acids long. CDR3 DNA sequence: TGTGCCAGCAGCGCCAGAACAAACACCGGGGAGCTGTTTTTT. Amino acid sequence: CASSARTNTGELFF.

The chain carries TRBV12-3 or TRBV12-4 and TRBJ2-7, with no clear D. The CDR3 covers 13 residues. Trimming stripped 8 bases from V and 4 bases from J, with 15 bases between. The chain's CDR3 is CASSLGRWYEQYF. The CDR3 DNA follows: TGTGCCAGCTCCCTGGGCAGGTGGTACGAGCAGTACTTC.

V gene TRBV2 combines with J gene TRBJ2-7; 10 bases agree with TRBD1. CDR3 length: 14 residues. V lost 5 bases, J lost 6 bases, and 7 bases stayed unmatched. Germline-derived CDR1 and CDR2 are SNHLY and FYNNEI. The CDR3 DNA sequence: TGTGCCAGCAGTTCCCGGGACAGGGGAGGCGAGCAGTACTTC. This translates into CASSSRDRGGEQYF.

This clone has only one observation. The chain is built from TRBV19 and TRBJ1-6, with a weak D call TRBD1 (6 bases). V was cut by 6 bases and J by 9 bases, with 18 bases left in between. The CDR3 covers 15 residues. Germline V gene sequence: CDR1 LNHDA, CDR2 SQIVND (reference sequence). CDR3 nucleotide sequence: TGTGCCAGTAGACCGGCACAGGGTGTATTTTCACCCCTCCACTTT. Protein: CASRPAQGVFSPLHF.

The CDR3 region is CASSLEMVDSPLHF. The CDR3 bases are TGTGCCAGCAGCTTAGAGATGGTGGATTCACCCCTCCACTTT. The chain joins TRBV7-9 to TRBJ1-6, with D hard to call. Per the germline V gene, CDR1 is SEHNR and CDR2 is FQNEAQ (reference sequence). This CDR3 has 14 residues. The ends were cut back, 1 base at V and 8 bases at J, with 9 bases in the middle.

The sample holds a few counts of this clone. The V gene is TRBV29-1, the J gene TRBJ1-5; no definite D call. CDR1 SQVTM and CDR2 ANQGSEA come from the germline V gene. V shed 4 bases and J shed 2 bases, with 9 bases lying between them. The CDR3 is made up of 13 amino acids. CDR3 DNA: TGCAGCGTTGTTGGGGATGGCAATCAGCCCCAGCATTTT. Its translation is CSVVGDGNQPQHF. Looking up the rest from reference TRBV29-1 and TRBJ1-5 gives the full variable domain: SAVISQKPSRDICQRGTSLTIQCQVDSQVTMMFWYRQQPGQSLTLIATANQGSEATYESGFVIDKFPISRPNLTFSTLTVSNMSPEDSSIYLCSVVGDGNQPQHFGDGTRLSIL.

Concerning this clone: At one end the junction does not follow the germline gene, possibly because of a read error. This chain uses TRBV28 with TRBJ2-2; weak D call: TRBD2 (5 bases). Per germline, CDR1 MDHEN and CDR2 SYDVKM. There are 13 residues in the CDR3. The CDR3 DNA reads TGTGCCAGCAGTCTCACCGAGACCGGGAAGCTGTTTTTT. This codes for CASSLTETGKLFF.

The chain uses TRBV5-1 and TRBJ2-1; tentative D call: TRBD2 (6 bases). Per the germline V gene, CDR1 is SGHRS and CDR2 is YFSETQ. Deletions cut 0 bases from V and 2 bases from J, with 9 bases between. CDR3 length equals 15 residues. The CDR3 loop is CASSLAGEAYNEQFF. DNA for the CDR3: TGCGCCAGCAGCTTGGCGGGAGAAGCCTACAATGAGCAGTTCTTC.

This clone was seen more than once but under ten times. CDR3 protein: CASSIGTGVTGELFF. The CDR3 DNA is TGTGCCAGTAGTATCGGGACAGGGGTCACCGGGGAGCTGTTTTTT. V usage is TRBV19 and J usage is TRBJ2-2; 10 nucleotides agree with TRBD1. With V trimmed by 3 bases and J by 4 bases, 2 bases remained unmatched. Looked up from germline, CDR1 is LNHDA and CDR2 is SQIVND (reference sequence). CDR3 size: 15 residues.

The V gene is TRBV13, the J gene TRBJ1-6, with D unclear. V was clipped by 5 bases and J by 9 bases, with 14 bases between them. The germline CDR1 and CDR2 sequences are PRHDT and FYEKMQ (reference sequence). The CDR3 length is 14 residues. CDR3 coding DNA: TGTGCCAGCAGCCCGGCCGAAGTGGTTTCACCCCTCCACTTT. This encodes CASSPAEVVSPLHF.

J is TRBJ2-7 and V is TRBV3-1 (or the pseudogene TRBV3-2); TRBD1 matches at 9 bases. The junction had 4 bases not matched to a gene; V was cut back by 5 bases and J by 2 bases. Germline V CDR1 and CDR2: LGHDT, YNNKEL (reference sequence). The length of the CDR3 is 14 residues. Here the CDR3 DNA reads TGTGCCAGCAGCGTGGGACAGGGCCCCTACGAGCAGTACTTC. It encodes CASSVGQGPYEQYF.

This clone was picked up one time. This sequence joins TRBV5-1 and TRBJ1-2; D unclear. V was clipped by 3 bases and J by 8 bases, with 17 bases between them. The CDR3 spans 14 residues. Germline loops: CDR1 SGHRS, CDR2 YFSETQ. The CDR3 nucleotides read TGCGCCAGCAGCTCCAGGACGCGGGATGGGGGCTACACCTTC. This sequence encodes CASSSRTRDGGYTF.

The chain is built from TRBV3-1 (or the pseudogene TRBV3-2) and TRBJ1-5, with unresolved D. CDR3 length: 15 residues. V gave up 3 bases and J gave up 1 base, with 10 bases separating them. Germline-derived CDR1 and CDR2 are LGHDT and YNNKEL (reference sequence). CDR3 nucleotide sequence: TGTGCCAGCAGCCAGGGCCAGATAAGCAATCAGCCCCAGCATTTT. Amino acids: CASSQGQISNQPQHF.

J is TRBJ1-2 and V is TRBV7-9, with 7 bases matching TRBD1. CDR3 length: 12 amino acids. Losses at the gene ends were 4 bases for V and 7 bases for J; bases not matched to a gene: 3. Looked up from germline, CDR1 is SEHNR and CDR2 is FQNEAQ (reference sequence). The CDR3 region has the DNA TGTGCCAGCAGCTGGACAGGCGGTGGCTACACCTTC. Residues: CASSWTGGGYTF.

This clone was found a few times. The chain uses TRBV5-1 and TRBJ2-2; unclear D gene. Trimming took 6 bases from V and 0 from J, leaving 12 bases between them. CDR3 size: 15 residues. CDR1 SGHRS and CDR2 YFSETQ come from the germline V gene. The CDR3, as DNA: TGCGCCAGCAACGCCTTCTCTCCGAACACCGGGGAGCTGTTTTTT. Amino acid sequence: CASNAFSPNTGELFF. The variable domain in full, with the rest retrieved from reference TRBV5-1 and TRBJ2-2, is KAGVTQTPRYLIKTRGQQVTLSCSPISGHRSVSWYQQTPGQGLQFLFEYFSETQRNKGNFPGRFSGRQFSNSRSEMNVSTLELGDSALYLCASNAFSPNTGELFFGEGSRLTVL.

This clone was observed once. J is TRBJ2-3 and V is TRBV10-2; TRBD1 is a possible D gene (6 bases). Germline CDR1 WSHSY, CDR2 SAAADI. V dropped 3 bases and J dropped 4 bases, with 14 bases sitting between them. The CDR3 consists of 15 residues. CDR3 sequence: CASSDGQGWADTQYF. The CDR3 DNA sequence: TGCGCCAGCAGTGATGGGCAGGGGTGGGCAGATACGCAGTATTTT.

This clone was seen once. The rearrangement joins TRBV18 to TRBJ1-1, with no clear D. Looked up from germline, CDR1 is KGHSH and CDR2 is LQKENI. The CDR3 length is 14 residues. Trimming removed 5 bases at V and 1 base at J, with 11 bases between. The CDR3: CASSSTAGNTEAFF. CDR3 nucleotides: TGTGCCAGCTCATCGACGGCCGGGAACACTGAAGCTTTCTTT.

The CDR3 nucleotides are TGTGCCAGCAGCTTAGACAGTCTGAACATTCAGTACTTC. It yields the protein CASSLDSLNIQYF. This sequence joins TRBV11-3 and TRBJ2-4; D gene unclear. V lost 0 bases, J lost 7 bases, and 7 bases lay in between. The CDR3 sequence is 13 residues long. Germline CDR1 reads SGHNT; CDR2 reads YENEEA.

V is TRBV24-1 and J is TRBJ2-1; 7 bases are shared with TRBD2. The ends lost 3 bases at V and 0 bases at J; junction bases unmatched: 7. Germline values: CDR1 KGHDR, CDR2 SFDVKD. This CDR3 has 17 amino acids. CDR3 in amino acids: CATSDGLAGASYNEQFF. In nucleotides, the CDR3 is TGTGCCACCAGTGATGGTTTAGCGGGCGCCTCCTACAATGAGCAGTTCTTC.

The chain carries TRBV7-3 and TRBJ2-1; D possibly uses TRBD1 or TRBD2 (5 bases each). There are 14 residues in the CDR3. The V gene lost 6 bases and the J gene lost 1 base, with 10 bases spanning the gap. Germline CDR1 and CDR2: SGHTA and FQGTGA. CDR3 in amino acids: CASRRGPSYNEQFF. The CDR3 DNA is TGTGCCAGCAGAAGGGGACCGTCCTACAATGAGCAGTTCTTC.